This note documents a single T cell receptor (beta chain) sequence. Sequenced by immunoSEQ multiplex PCR; TCRdb stores in-frame clones only, minus some. The top ten hold around 3.8% of the sample, which has some 79,000 clones, more than 85% seen once. The sample originates from a study of control samples from healthy donors and cancer patients. The CDR3 is made up of 15 amino acids. The germline CDR1 and CDR2 sequences are MDHEN and SYDVKM. V lost 2 bases and J 2 bases, leaving 12 bases between the germline ends. The chain employs TRBV28 and TRBJ1-1; the D gene is possibly TRBD1 (5 bases). The material sequenced was blood. This sequence originates from a woman in her 50s in good health. The CDR3 DNA is TGTGCCAGCAGTTTAGGAGGGGCGGGTAACACTGAAGCTTTCTTT. Translated, it gives CASSLGGAGNTEAFF.